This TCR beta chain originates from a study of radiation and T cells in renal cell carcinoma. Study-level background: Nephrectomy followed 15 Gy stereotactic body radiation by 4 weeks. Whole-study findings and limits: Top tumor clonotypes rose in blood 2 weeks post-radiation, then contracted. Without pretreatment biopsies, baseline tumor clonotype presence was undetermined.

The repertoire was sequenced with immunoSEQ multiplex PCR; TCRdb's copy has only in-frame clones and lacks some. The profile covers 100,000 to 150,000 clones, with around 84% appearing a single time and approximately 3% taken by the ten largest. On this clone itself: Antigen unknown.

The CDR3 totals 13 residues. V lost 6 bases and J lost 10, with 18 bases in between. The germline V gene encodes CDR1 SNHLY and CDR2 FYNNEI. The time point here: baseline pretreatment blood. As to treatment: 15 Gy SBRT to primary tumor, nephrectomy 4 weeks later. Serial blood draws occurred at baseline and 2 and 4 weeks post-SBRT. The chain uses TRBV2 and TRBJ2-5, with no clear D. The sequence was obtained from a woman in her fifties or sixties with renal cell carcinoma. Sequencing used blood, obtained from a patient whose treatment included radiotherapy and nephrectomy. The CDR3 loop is CASRASGPTDQYF. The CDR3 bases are TGTGCCAGCAGAGCCTCTGGGCCAACAGACCAGTACTTC.